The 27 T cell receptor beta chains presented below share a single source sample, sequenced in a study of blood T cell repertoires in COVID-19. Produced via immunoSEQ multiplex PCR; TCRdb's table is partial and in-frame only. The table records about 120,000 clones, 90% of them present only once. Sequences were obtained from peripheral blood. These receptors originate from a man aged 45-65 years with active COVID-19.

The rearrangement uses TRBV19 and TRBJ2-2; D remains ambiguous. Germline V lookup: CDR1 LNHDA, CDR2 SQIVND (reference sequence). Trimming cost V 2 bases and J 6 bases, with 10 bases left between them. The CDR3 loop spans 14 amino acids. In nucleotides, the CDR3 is TGTGCCAGTAGTATATCACAAGTCCCCGGGGAGCTGTTTTTT. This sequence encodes CASSISQVPGELFF.

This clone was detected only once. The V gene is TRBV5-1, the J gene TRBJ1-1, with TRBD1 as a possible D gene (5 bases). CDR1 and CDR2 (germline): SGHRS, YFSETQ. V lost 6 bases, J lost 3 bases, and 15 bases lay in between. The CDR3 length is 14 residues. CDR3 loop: CASTAFVGDTEAFF. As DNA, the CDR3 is TGCGCCAGCACCGCTTTTGTAGGGGACACTGAAGCTTTCTTT.

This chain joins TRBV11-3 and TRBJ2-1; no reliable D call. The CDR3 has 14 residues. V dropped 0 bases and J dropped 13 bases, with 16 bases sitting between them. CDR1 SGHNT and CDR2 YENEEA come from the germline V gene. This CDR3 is CASSLDVRGPGQFF. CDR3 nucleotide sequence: TGTGCCAGCAGCTTAGATGTTCGCGGTCCCGGACAGTTCTTC.

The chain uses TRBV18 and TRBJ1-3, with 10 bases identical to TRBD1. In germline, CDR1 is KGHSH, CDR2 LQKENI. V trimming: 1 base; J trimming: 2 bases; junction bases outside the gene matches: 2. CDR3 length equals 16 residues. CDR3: CASSPRDRGPGNTIYF. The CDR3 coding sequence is TGTGCCAGCTCACCACGGGACAGGGGACCTGGAAACACCATATATTTT.

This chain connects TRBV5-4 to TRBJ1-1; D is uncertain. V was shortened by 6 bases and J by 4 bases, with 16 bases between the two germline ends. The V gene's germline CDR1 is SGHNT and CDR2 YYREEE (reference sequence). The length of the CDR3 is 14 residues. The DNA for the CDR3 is TGTGCCAGCATCGATCGGTCGGGGAGCACTGAAGCTTTCTTT. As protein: CASIDRSGSTEAFF.

CDR3 DNA: TGTGCCAGCAGCAACAGGTTAGGCACTGAAGCTTTCTTT. It codes for CASSNRLGTEAFF. The J gene is TRBJ1-1, the V gene TRBV5-4; the D gene is possibly TRBD1 (5 bases). Germline loops: CDR1 SGHNT, CDR2 YYREEE (reference sequence). Trimming took off 4 bases at V and 4 bases at J, with 11 bases between the two ends. This CDR3 is built from 13 residues.

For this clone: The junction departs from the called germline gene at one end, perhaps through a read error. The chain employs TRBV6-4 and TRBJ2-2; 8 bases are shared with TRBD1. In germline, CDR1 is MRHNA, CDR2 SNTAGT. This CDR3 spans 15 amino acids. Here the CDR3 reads CASSLQGAGTRELFF. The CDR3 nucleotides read TGTGCCAGCAGTCTTCAGGGGGCTGGCACCAGGGAGCTGTTTTTT.

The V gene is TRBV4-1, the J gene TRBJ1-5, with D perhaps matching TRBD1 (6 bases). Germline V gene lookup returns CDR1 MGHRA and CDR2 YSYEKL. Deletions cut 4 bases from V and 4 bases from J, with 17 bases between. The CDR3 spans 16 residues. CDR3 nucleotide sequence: TGCGCCAGCAGCCGCTTACCCGGGACACATAATCAGCCCCAGCATTTT. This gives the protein CASSRLPGTHNQPQHF.

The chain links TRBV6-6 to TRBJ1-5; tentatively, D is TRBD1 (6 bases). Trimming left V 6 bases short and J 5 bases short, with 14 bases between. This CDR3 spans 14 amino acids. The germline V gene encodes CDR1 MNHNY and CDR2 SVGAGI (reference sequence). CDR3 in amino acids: CASSPRGGDQPQHF. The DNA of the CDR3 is TGTGCCAGCAGCCCGAGAGGGGGAGATCAGCCCCAGCATTTT.

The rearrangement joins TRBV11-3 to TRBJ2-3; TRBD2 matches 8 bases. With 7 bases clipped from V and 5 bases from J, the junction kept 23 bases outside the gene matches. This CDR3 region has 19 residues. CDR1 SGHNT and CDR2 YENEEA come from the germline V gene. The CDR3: CASTPGHGGLAAHEDTQYF. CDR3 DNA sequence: TGTGCCAGCACCCCCGGACATGGCGGACTAGCCGCCCATGAAGATACGCAGTATTTT.

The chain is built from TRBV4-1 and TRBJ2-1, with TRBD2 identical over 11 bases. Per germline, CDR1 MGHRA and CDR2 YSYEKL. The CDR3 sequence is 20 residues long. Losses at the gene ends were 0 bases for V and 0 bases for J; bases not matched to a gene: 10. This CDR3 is CASSQDRRTSGRRSYNEQFF. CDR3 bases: TGCGCCAGCAGCCAAGATAGGAGGACTAGCGGGCGACGCTCCTACAATGAGCAGTTCTTC.

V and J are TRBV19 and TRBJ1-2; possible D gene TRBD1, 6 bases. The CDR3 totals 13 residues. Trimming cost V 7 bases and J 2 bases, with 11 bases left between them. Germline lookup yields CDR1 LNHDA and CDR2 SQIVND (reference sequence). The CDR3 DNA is TGTGCCAGTACCCCACAGGGAAACTATGGCTACACCTTC. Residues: CASTPQGNYGYTF.

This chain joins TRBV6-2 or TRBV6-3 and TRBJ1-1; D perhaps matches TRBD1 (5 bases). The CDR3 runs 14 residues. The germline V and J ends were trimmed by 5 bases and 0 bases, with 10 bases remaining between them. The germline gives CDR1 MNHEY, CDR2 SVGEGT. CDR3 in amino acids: CASSPATVNTEAFF. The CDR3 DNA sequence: TGTGCCAGCAGTCCCGCGACAGTGAACACTGAAGCTTTCTTT.

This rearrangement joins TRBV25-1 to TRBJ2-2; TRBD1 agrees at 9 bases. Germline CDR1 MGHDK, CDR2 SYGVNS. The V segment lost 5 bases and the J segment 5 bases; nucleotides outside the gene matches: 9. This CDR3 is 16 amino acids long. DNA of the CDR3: TGTGCCAGCAGTTCTCTCGGGACAGGGAAAACCGGGGAGCTGTTTTTT. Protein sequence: CASSSLGTGKTGELFF.

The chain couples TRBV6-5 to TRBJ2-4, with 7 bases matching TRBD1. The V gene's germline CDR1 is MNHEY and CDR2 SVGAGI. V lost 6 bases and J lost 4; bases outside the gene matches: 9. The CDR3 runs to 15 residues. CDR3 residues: CASRVTGIKKNIQYF. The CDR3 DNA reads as TGTGCCAGCAGGGTGACAGGGATTAAAAAAAACATTCAGTACTTC.

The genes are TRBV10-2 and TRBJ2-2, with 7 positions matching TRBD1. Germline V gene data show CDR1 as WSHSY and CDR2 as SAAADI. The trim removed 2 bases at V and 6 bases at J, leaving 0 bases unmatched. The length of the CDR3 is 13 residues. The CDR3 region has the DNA TGCGCCAGCAGTGAGCAGGGGGCCGGGGAGCTGTTTTTT. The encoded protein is CASSEQGAGELFF.

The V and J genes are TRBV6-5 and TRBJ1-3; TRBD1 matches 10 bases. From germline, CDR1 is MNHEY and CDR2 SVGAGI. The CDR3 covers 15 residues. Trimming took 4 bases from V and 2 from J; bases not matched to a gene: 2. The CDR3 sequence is CASSSDRGTGNTIYF. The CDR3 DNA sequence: TGTGCCAGCAGTTCGGACAGGGGGACTGGAAACACCATATATTTT.

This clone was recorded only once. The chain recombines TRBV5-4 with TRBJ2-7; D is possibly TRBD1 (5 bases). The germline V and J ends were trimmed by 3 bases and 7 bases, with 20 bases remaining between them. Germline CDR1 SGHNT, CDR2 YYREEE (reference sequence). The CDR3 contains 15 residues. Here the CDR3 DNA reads TGTGCCAGCAGCTCGAGAACAGGCACCCGTGGAGAGCAGTACTTC. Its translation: CASSSRTGTRGEQYF.

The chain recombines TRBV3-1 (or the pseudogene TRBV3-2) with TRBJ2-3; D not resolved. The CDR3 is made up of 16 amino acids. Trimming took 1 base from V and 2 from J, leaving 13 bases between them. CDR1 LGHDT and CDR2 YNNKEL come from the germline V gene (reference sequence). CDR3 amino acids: CASSQGFNRYTDTQYF. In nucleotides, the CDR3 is TGTGCCAGCAGCCAAGGTTTTAACAGATACACAGATACGCAGTATTTT.

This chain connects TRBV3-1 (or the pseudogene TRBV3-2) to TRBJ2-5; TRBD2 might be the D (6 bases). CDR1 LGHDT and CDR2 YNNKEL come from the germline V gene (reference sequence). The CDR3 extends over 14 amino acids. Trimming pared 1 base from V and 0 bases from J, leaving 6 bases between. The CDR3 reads CASSQVADQETQYF. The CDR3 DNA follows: TGTGCCAGCAGCCAAGTAGCGGACCAAGAGACCCAGTACTTC.

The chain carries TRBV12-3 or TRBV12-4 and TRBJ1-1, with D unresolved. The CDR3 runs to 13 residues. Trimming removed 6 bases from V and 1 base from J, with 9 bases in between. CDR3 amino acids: CASSLQENTEAFF. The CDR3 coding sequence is TGTGCCAGCAGCCTTCAGGAGAACACTGAAGCTTTCTTT.

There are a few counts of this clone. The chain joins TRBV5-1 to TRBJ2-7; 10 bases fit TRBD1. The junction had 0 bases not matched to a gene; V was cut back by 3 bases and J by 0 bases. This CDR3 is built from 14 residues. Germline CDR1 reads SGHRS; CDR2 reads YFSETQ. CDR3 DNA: TGCGCCAGCAGCTGGACAGGGGGCTCCTACGAGCAGTACTTC. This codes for CASSWTGGSYEQYF.

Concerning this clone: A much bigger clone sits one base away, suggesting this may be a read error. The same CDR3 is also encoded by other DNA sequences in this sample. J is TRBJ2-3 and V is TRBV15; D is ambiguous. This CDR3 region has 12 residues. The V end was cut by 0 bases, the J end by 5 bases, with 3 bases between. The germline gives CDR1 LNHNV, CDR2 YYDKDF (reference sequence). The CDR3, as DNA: TGTGCCACCAGCAGAGATCAAGATACGCAGTATTTT. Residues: CATSRDQDTQYF.

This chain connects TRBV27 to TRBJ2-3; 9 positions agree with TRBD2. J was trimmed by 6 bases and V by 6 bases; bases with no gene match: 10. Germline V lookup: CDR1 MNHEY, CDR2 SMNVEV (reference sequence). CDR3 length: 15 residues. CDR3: CASRPGTAGGDTQYF. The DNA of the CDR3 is TGTGCCAGCAGACCCGGGACGGCGGGGGGGGATACGCAGTATTTT.

CDR3 sequence: CASSSPTGTGGEKLFF. In DNA form, the CDR3 reads TGTGCCAGCAGTTCTCCTACCGGGACAGGGGGTGAAAAACTGTTTTTT. This chain links TRBV7-9 with TRBJ1-4; 11 bases are shared with TRBD1. CDR3 length: 16 residues. V lost 6 bases and J lost 7; bases outside the gene matches: 10. The germline gives CDR1 SEHNR, CDR2 FQNEAQ (reference sequence).

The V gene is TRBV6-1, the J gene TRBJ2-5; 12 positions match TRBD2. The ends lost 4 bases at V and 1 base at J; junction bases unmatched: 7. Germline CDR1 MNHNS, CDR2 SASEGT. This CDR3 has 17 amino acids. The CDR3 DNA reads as TGTGCCAGCAGTGGTCCGACTAGCGGGGGCCCCCAAGAGACCCAGTACTTC. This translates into CASSGPTSGGPQETQYF.

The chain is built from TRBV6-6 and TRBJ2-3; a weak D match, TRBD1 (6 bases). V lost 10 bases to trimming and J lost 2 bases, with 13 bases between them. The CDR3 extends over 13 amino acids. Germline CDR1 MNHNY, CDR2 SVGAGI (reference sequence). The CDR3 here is CATSGHNTDTQYF. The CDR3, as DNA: TGTGCCACTTCGGGACACAACACAGATACGCAGTATTTT.